The present entry profiles one T cell receptor (beta chain) with its context. V lost 0 bases and J 4 bases, leaving 5 bases between the germline ends. The CDR3 is 12 amino acids. Germline values: CDR1 SGHDT, CDR2 YYEEEE. In the authors' workflow: The authors estimated nucleated cell counts from reference gene primer amplification. Data came from immunoSEQ multiplex PCR; TCRdb stores just in-frame clones and leaves some out. That table is the source of V, J and clone size, and D and trimming were worked out from the DNA. The sample shows around 89,000 clones, around 88% of them seen only once. These data belong to a study of blood T cell repertoires in COVID-19. Turning to the study itself: Material from acute and convalescent COVID-19 was sourced from the United States, Italy and Spain. PBMCs, B-cell-depleted T cells, or T cells provided the cDNA or gDNA that made up the material.

The sequenced sample consisted of peripheral blood. The sequence was obtained from a man in his fifties or sixties with acute or convalescent COVID-19. The J gene is TRBJ2-7, the V gene TRBV5-6; D uncertain. CDR3 sequence (DNA): TGTGCCAGCAGCTTGGGAGGATACGAGCAGTACTTC. It yields the protein CASSLGGYEQYF.